The next 16 T cell receptor beta chains were all read from a single sample in a study of OX40 agonist ivuxolimab in advanced cancers. Sequencing used immunoSEQ multiplex PCR; TCRdb keeps in-frame clones, though not all of them. The repertoire has tens of thousands of clones, about 88% of them found once; the top ten carry 0.55% to 0.65%. Here the sequenced sample was CD4+ or CD8+ T cells sorted from blood, taken in a trial of the OX40 agonist ivuxolimab. The receptors come from an adult with an advanced solid tumor such as melanoma, head and neck, liver or kidney cancer.

V and J are TRBV15 and TRBJ1-1, with D perhaps matching TRBD1 (5 bases). This CDR3 comprises 14 residues. V was trimmed by 8 bases and J by 3 bases, leaving 16 bases between them. The germline CDR1 and CDR2 sequences are LNHNV and YYDKDF (reference sequence). Written as DNA, the CDR3 is TGTGCCACCGCAGGATCCCCGGGGGACACTGAAGCTTTCTTT. Protein product: CATAGSPGDTEAFF. Based on the CDR3 plus reference TRBV15 and TRBJ1-1, the full variable domain is DAMVIQNPRYQVTQFGKPVTLSCSQTLNHNVMYWYQQKSSQAPKLLFHYYDKDFNNEADTPDNFQSRRPNTSFCFLDIRSPGLGDTAMYLCATAGSPGDTEAFFGQGTRLTVV.

The rearrangement joins TRBV5-5 to TRBJ2-7; 9 bases fit TRBD1. Germline CDR1 SGHKS, CDR2 YYEKEE (reference sequence). This CDR3 is 14 amino acids long. Trimming at V came to 4 bases and at J to 5 bases, leaving 7 bases not matched to a gene. The CDR3 loop is CASSPATGGNEQYF. In nucleotides, the CDR3 is TGTGCCAGCAGCCCGGCGACAGGGGGGAACGAGCAGTACTTC.

The rearrangement links TRBV7-3 to TRBJ2-5, with D perhaps matching TRBD1 (5 bases). The CDR3 consists of 16 residues. CDR1 and CDR2 (germline): SGHTA, FQGTGA. The V gene lost 0 bases and the J gene lost 5 bases, with 16 bases spanning the gap. CDR3 nucleotides: TGTGCCAGCAGCTTAACGGGGCGCAGCCAAATCGAGACCCAGTACTTC. It encodes CASSLTGRSQIETQYF.

The rearrangement links TRBV4-1 to TRBJ2-4; 9 bases line up with TRBD2. The CDR3 runs 17 residues. Germline CDR1 is MGHRA and CDR2 is YSYEKL. With 0 bases clipped from V and 5 bases from J, the junction kept 8 bases outside the gene matches. The CDR3 coding sequence is TGCGCCAGCAGCCAAGATAATGTCTTAGCGGGAGAAAACATTCAGTACTTC. Translated, it gives CASSQDNVLAGENIQYF.

About this clone itself: The sample holds other DNA sequences that translate to the same CDR3. This sequence joins TRBV5-1 and TRBJ2-1, with TRBD2 matching over 11 bases. Germline V gene data show CDR1 as SGHRS and CDR2 as YFSETQ. This CDR3 is 17 amino acids long. V lost 6 bases and J lost 7; bases outside the gene matches: 15. This CDR3 reads CASKKGLAGGPGNEQFF. The CDR3 region has the DNA TGCGCCAGCAAAAAGGGATTAGCGGGAGGGCCTGGGAATGAGCAGTTCTTC.

The chain combines TRBV10-3 with TRBJ2-5; perhaps TRBD1 as D (5 bases). From germline, CDR1 is ENHRY and CDR2 SYGVKD. With 4 bases removed from V and 3 bases from J, the gap between germline ends came to 15 bases. This CDR3 has 15 residues. In nucleotides, the CDR3 is TGTGCCATCAGTGGAATGGGGCAAAGGGAAGAGACCCAGTACTTC. Protein sequence: CAISGMGQREETQYF.

For this clone: A read error may account for a junction end that differs from germline. The CDR3 DNA reads as TGTGCTGGTGGGGGTCGGACTAGCGGAACCTACGAGCAGTACTTC. Protein product: CAGGGRTSGTYEQYF. The gene calls are TRBV12-5 and TRBJ2-7; 10 nucleotides agree with TRBD2. This CDR3 region has 15 residues. The germline V gene has CDR1 LGHNT and CDR2 FRNRAP.

The chain is built from TRBV9 and TRBJ2-5; 7 nucleotides align to TRBD1. The DNA end lines up better with TRBJ2-7; the J call may be wrong. The CDR3 loop spans 17 amino acids. Germline-derived CDR1 and CDR2 are SGDLS and YYNGEE. This chain's CDR3 is CASSFNWDRRSSYEQYF. DNA for the CDR3: TGTGCCAGCAGCTTTAATTGGGACAGAAGAAGCTCCTACGAGCAGTACTTC.

This sequence joins TRBV10-3 and TRBJ2-5; 8 bases agree with TRBD2. Losses at the gene ends were 6 bases for V and 4 bases for J; bases not matched to a gene: 10. The length of the CDR3 is 15 residues. Germline V gene data show CDR1 as ENHRY and CDR2 as SYGVKD. CDR3 region: CAISEGRTSRETQYF. In DNA, the CDR3 is TGTGCCATCAGCGAAGGGAGGACTAGCAGAGAGACCCAGTACTTC.

The chain combines TRBV5-5 with TRBJ2-2; TRBD2 agrees at 7 bases. CDR3 length: 16 amino acids. The germline CDR1 and CDR2 sequences are SGHKS and YYEKEE (reference sequence). V lost 3 bases, J lost 4 bases, and 9 bases stayed unmatched. CDR3 nucleotide sequence: TGTGCCAGCAGCTGGGGGGGACTACTTGGCACCGGGGAGCTGTTTTTT. This sequence encodes CASSWGGLLGTGELFF.

V gene TRBV19 combines with J gene TRBJ2-7; 7 bases match TRBD1. This CDR3 has 14 amino acids. Germline V gene sequence: CDR1 LNHDA, CDR2 SQIVND (reference sequence). The V and J ends lost 3 bases and 4 bases, in that order; junction bases with no gene match: 6. Written as DNA, the CDR3 is TGTGCCAGTAGTATGAGAGGGGGCATGTACGAGCAGTACTTC. The encoded protein is CASSMRGGMYEQYF.

For the CDR3, the DNA is TGTGCCAGCAGTTGGTTGGGCAGGGGTAACGAGCAGTACTTC. Residues: CASSWLGRGNEQYF. J is TRBJ2-7 and V is TRBV27; possibly TRBD1 for D (6 bases). Germline V gene lookup returns CDR1 MNHEY and CDR2 SMNVEV (reference sequence). V shed 4 bases and J shed 5 bases, with 15 bases lying between them. The CDR3 has 14 residues.

This sequence joins TRBV28 and TRBJ1-1; 8 positions match TRBD1. Germline V gives CDR1 MDHEN, CDR2 SYDVKM. The CDR3 has 14 amino acids. The V segment lost 5 bases and the J segment 3 bases; nucleotides outside the gene matches: 5. DNA of the CDR3: TGTGCCAGCAGTGGGACAGGTCGTTACACTGAAGCTTTCTTT. This codes for CASSGTGRYTEAFF.

The V and J genes are TRBV19 and TRBJ1-1; a weak D match, TRBD1 (5 bases). Trimming cost V 5 bases and J 7 bases, with 14 bases left between them. This CDR3 comprises 13 residues. CDR1 and CDR2 (germline): LNHDA, SQIVND (reference sequence). CDR3 coding DNA: TGTGCCAGTAGTTTTCCGGGACGTTTTGAAGCTTTCTTT. It codes for CASSFPGRFEAFF.

This clone was observed a single time. The chain uses TRBV19 and TRBJ2-7; the D gene is possibly TRBD2 (5 bases). V lost 6 bases, J lost 3 bases, and 18 bases lay in between. Germline CDR1 and CDR2: LNHDA and SQIVND (reference sequence). The CDR3 is 15 amino acids. CDR3 loop: CASSRKADAYYEQYF. The CDR3 nucleotides are TGTGCCAGTAGCAGGAAAGCGGACGCCTACTACGAGCAGTACTTC.

The chain employs TRBV7-2 and TRBJ1-3; no clear D gene. The V and J ends lost 5 bases and 0 bases respectively, with 11 bases between them. The CDR3 totals 15 residues. CDR1 and CDR2 from the germline V gene are SGHTA and FQGNSA. The CDR3 DNA is TGTGCCAGCAGCCTCTTTACTTCCTCTGGAAACACCATATATTTT. This gives the protein CASSLFTSSGNTIYF.